This TCR beta chain was sequenced for a study of cytomegalovirus exposure and HLA in healthy donors. Primers: 60 Vbeta forward and 13 Jbeta reverse. Data came from immunoSEQ multiplex PCR; TCRdb stores just in-frame clones and leaves some out. The sample consists of about 82,000 clones, over 9.5% of them appearing once. Overall study results and limits: It was assumed in the presence/absence analyses that sequencing depth was roughly uniform across donors. It was in a later analysis that TCR association rates were seen to vary by HLA locus, highest for DRB1 and lowest for HLA-C.

Healthy people donating bone marrow made up the donors. Turning to this clone: The antigen is undetermined.

Germline-derived CDR1 and CDR2 are MDHEN and SYDVKM. Trimming stripped 6 bases from V and 2 bases from J, with 14 bases between. The CDR3 runs 14 residues. The sequenced material came from PBMCs. V usage is TRBV28 and J usage is TRBJ2-7, with D perhaps TRBD2 (6 bases). This receptor was obtained from a man in his 60s in good health and CMV-seropositive. The CDR3 nucleotides are TGTGCCAGCAGACCGACGGGGGTCGCCTACGAGCAGTACTTC. Translated, it gives CASRPTGVAYEQYF.